This T cell receptor (beta chain) was recorded in a study of cytomegalovirus exposure and HLA in healthy donors. PCR employed 60 Vbeta and 13 Jbeta primers. Clones were read by immunoSEQ multiplex PCR, and TCRdb kept only the in-frame ones, dropping some. The sample carries around 97,000 clones, roughly a tenth recorded once. This receptor was taken from a man between 45 and 60 years old in good health and CMV-seropositive. Source material: PBMCs.

The CDR3 DNA follows: TGTGCCAGCAGCCCCCGGGTGGCCTACGAGCAGTACTTC. It translates to CASSPRVAYEQYF. The rearrangement uses TRBV7-8 and TRBJ2-7; D ambiguous. The ends were cut back, 5 bases at V and 2 bases at J, with 10 bases in the middle. Germline-derived CDR1 and CDR2 are SGHVS and FQNEAQ. The length of the CDR3 is 13 residues.